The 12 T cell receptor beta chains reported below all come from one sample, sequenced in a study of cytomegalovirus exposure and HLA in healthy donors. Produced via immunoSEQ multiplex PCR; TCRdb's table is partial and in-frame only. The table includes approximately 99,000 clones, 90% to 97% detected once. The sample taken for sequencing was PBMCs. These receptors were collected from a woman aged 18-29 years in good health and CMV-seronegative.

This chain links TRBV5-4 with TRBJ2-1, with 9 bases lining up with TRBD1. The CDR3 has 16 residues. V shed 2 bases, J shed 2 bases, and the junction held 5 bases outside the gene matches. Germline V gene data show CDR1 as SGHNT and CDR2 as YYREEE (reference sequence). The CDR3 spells CASSLTGQGPYNEQFF. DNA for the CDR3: TGTGCCAGCAGCTTAACCGGACAGGGGCCCTACAATGAGCAGTTCTTC.

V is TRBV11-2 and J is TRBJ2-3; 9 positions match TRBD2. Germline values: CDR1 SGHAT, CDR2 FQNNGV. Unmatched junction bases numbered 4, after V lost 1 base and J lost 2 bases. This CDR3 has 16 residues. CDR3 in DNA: TGTGCCAGCAGCTTAGTGGGCGGGGGGGCCACAGATACGCAGTATTTT. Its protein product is CASSLVGGGATDTQYF.

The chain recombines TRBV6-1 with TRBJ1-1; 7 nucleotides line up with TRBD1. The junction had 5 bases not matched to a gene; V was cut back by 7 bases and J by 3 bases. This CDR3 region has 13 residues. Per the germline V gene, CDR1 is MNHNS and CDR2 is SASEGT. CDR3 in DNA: TGTGCCAGCACCTTGACAGGGTACACTGAAGCTTTCTTT. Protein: CASTLTGYTEAFF.

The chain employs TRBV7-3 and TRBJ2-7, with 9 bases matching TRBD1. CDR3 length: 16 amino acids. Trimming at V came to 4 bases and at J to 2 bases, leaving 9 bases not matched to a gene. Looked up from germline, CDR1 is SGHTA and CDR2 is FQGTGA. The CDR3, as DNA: TGTGCCAGCAGCTCGGTCGCGGGACAGGGAACCTACGAGCAGTACTTC. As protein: CASSSVAGQGTYEQYF.

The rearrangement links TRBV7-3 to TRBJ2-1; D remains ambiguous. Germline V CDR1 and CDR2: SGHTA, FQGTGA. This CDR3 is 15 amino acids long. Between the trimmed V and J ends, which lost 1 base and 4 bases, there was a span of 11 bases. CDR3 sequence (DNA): TGTGCCAGCAGCTTAATCCCTCTGCAGTACAATGAGCAGTTCTTC. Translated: CASSLIPLQYNEQFF.

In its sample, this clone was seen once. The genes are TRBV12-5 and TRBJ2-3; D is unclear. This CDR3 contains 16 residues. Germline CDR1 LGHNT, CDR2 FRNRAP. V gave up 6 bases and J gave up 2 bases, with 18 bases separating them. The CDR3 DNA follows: TGTGCTAGTGGGAAAAGGCAGCCAACTAACACAGATACGCAGTATTTT. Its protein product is CASGKRQPTNTDTQYF.

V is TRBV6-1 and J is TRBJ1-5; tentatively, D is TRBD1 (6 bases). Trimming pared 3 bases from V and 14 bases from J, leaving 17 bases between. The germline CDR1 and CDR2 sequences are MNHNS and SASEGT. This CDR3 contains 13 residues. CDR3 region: CASSDRGESREHF. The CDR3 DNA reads TGTGCCAGCAGTGACAGGGGAGAAAGTCGGGAGCATTTT.

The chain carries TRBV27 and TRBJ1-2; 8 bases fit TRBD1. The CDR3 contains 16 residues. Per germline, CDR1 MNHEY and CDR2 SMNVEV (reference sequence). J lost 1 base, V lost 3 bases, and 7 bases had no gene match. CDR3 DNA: TGTGCCAGCAGTTTTTTCAGGGACAGGCGTAACTATGGCTACACCTTC. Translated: CASSFFRDRRNYGYTF.

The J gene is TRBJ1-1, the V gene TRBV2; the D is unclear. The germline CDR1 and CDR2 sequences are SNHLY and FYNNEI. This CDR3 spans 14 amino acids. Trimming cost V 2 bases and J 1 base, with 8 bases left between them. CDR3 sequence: CASSERRRNTEAFF. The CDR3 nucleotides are TGTGCCAGCAGTGAAAGGCGGAGGAACACTGAAGCTTTCTTT.

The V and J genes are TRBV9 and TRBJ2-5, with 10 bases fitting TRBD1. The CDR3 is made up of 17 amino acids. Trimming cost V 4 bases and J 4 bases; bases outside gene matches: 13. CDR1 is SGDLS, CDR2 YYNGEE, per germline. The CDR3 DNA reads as TGTGCCAGCAGCATTTCGCCGGGACAGGGGCTTGTAGAGACCCAGTACTTC. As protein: CASSISPGQGLVETQYF.

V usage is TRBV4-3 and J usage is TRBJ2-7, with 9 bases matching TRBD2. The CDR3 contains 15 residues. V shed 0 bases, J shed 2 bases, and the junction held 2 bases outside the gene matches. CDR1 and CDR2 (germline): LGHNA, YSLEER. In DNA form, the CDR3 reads TGCGCCAGCAGCCAAGAAGCGGGGGGAACCTACGAGCAGTACTTC. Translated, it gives CASSQEAGGTYEQYF.

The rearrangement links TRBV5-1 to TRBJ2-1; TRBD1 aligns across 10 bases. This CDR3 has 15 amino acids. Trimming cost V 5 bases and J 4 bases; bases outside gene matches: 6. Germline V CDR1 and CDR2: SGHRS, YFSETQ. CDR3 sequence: CASSPGTGEYNEQFF. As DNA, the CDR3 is TGCGCCAGCAGTCCCGGGACAGGGGAATACAATGAGCAGTTCTTC.